Below, 25 T cell receptor beta chains from the same sample are listed, as sequenced in a study of blood T cell repertoires in COVID-19. Libraries were prepared by immunoSEQ multiplex PCR; TCRdb keeps only in-frame clonotypes and omits some of them. This table has about 80,000 clones, approximately 83% appearing once. The sample was peripheral blood. The receptors stem from a human donor in a cohort sampled during active COVID-19.

The chain links TRBV30 to TRBJ2-7; D is possibly TRBD1 (6 bases). V lost 5 bases to trimming and J lost 1 base, with 15 bases between them. CDR3 size: 14 residues. The germline gives CDR1 GTSNPN, CDR2 SVGIG (reference sequence). CDR3 loop: CAWGRSGQSYEQYF. The CDR3 DNA is TGTGCCTGGGGGCGGTCGGGACAATCCTACGAGCAGTACTTC.

This chain connects TRBV9 to TRBJ1-1; possible D gene TRBD1, 6 bases. Germline CDR1 and CDR2: SGDLS and YYNGEE. V dropped 3 bases and J dropped 1 base, with 7 bases sitting between them. This CDR3 has 13 residues. The CDR3 bases are TGTGCCAGCAGCGAACAGGGGAACACTGAAGCTTTCTTT. Translating it yields CASSEQGNTEAFF.

This rearrangement joins TRBV13 to TRBJ2-3; D is perhaps TRBD2 (7 bases). Trimming stripped 5 bases from V and 4 bases from J, with 19 bases between. CDR1 is PRHDT, CDR2 FYEKMQ, per germline (reference sequence). This CDR3 comprises 16 residues. The CDR3 DNA is TGTGCCAGCAGCCAATTTGGGGGGGGCTCGGCAGATACGCAGTATTTT. Protein sequence: CASSQFGGGSADTQYF.

The chain joins TRBV3-1 (or the pseudogene TRBV3-2) to TRBJ2-7, with D perhaps matching TRBD1 (6 bases). Germline V gene sequence: CDR1 LGHDT, CDR2 YNNKEL (reference sequence). This CDR3 spans 17 amino acids. Trimming removed 4 bases from V and 1 base from J, with 20 bases in between. DNA for the CDR3: TGTGCCAGCAGCCGGCCTTCCGGGACACCCGGATCCTACGAGCAGTACTTC. Its protein is CASSRPSGTPGSYEQYF.

The J gene is TRBJ2-3, the V gene TRBV5-1; 15 nucleotides agree with TRBD2. This CDR3 comprises 19 residues. V was pared by 3 bases and J by 3 bases, with 11 bases of the junction left unmatched. Germline CDR1 is SGHRS and CDR2 is YFSETQ. CDR3 nucleotides: TGCGCCAGCAGCTATGGACTAGCGGGAGGGCCGAAGAGGACAGATACGCAGTATTTT. Translation gives CASSYGLAGGPKRTDTQYF.

The chain employs TRBV19 and TRBJ1-1, with 7 bases matching TRBD1. The CDR3 spans 15 residues. Germline CDR1 is LNHDA and CDR2 is SQIVND (reference sequence). Trimming cost V 7 bases and J 1 base; bases outside gene matches: 9. CDR3 sequence reads: CASNARGAANTEAFF. The CDR3 DNA reads TGTGCCAGTAACGCCAGGGGGGCCGCGAACACTGAAGCTTTCTTT.

The rearrangement uses TRBV5-1 and TRBJ2-2; 8 bases match TRBD2. The CDR3 is made up of 16 amino acids. CDR1 and CDR2 (germline): SGHRS, YFSETQ. Unmatched junction bases numbered 8, after V lost 3 bases and J lost 4 bases. DNA of the CDR3: TGCGCCAGCAGCTCCAGCGGGAGAGGGTTCACCGGGGAGCTGTTTTTT. The encoded protein is CASSSSGRGFTGELFF.

A few counts support this clone. As DNA, the CDR3 is TGTGCCAGCAGTGAAGCCGGCAGGGGGCAGGAGACCCAGTACTTC. It encodes CASSEAGRGQETQYF. The chain recombines TRBV2 with TRBJ2-5; TRBD1 agrees at 8 bases. The CDR3 sequence is 15 residues long. The V gene end was trimmed by 0 bases and the J gene end by 5 bases; junction bases not matched to a gene: 5. Germline lookup yields CDR1 SNHLY and CDR2 FYNNEI.

The chain links TRBV3-1 (or the pseudogene TRBV3-2) to TRBJ2-2; D gene ambiguous. CDR3 size: 13 residues. With 0 bases removed from V and 7 bases from J, the gap between germline ends came to 6 bases. Germline CDR1 and CDR2: LGHDT and YNNKEL (reference sequence). CDR3 bases: TGTGCCAGCAGCCAAGATACACACGGGGAGCTGTTTTTT. It translates to CASSQDTHGELFF.

This clone came up once. The chain uses TRBV4-1 and TRBJ1-3; possibly TRBD1 for D (6 bases). This CDR3 is built from 15 residues. Trimming stripped 1 base from V and 4 bases from J, with 11 bases between. Germline CDR1 reads MGHRA; CDR2 reads YSYEKL. The CDR3 DNA reads as TGCGCCAGCAGCCAAGGCTGGACAGCCGGAAACACCATATATTTT. Translating gives CASSQGWTAGNTIYF.

The rearrangement links TRBV7-9 to TRBJ2-3, with D maybe TRBD1 (6 bases). Per the germline V gene, CDR1 is SEHNR and CDR2 is FQNEAQ (reference sequence). Trimming removed 6 bases from V and 1 base from J, with 11 bases in between. This CDR3 has 14 residues. The CDR3 DNA follows: TGTGCCAGCAGGTTCAGGGGTGGCACAGATACGCAGTATTTT. It yields the protein CASRFRGGTDTQYF.

The V and J genes are TRBV10-1 and TRBJ2-1, with D maybe TRBD2 (5 bases). This CDR3 spans 14 amino acids. Germline values: CDR1 WNHNN, CDR2 SYGVQD (reference sequence). The germline V and J ends were trimmed by 0 bases and 8 bases, with 11 bases remaining between them. CDR3 in amino acids: CASSESAARDEQFF. In DNA form, the CDR3 reads TGCGCCAGCAGTGAGTCGGCCGCGCGGGATGAGCAGTTCTTC.

The V gene is TRBV18, the J gene TRBJ2-2, with D unclear. Trimming cost V 3 bases and J 3 bases, with 8 bases left between them. Germline CDR1 KGHSH, CDR2 LQKENI. The CDR3 extends over 14 amino acids. CDR3 sequence (DNA): TGTGCCAGCTCACCCAGTCGGGACACCGGGGAGCTGTTTTTT. As protein: CASSPSRDTGELFF.

The chain joins TRBV3-1 (or the pseudogene TRBV3-2) to TRBJ2-2; possibly TRBD2 for D (5 bases). V was pared by 4 bases and J by 5 bases, with 8 bases between. The germline CDR1 and CDR2 sequences are LGHDT and YNNKEL (reference sequence). CDR3 size: 13 residues. The CDR3 protein is CASSPSGTGELFF. The CDR3 bases are TGTGCCAGCAGCCCCTCGGGGACCGGGGAGCTGTTTTTT.

CDR3 amino acids: CASTLLYQGAPEQFF. CDR3 sequence (DNA): TGTGCCAGCACCCTCCTGTATCAGGGGGCACCTGAGCAGTTCTTC. The chain has TRBV28 and TRBJ2-1, with 8 bases fitting TRBD1. The CDR3 contains 15 residues. Germline CDR1 reads MDHEN; CDR2 reads SYDVKM. V shed 7 bases and J 9 bases; nucleotides not matched to a gene: 14.

The chain uses TRBV12-5 and TRBJ2-7; D is possibly TRBD1 (6 bases). Per germline, CDR1 LGHNT and CDR2 FRNRAP. With 1 base removed from V and 7 bases from J, the gap between germline ends came to 17 bases. This CDR3 is 15 amino acids long. The chain's CDR3 is CASGLAFLNDREQYF. DNA for the CDR3: TGTGCTAGTGGTTTGGCCTTTCTAAATGACAGGGAGCAGTACTTC.

V usage is TRBV28 and J usage is TRBJ2-7; TRBD1 aligns across 8 bases. The ends lost 4 bases at V and 3 bases at J; junction bases unmatched: 11. The CDR3 totals 16 residues. Germline CDR1 reads MDHEN; CDR2 reads SYDVKM. CDR3 protein: CASSSRPQTGVYEQYF. In DNA form, the CDR3 reads TGTGCCAGCAGTTCCCGACCACAGACAGGGGTCTACGAGCAGTACTTC.

The CDR3 region is CASNQQGAHQPQHF. The CDR3, as DNA: TGTGCCAGCAACCAACAGGGGGCCCATCAGCCCCAGCATTTT. J is TRBJ1-5 and V is TRBV2; TRBD1 agrees at 9 bases. CDR1 and CDR2 (germline): SNHLY, FYNNEI. This CDR3 contains 14 residues. The J segment lost 5 bases and the V segment lost 7 bases, leaving 6 bases of the junction unmatched.

The J gene is TRBJ2-6, the V gene TRBV19; TRBD1 aligns across 8 bases. V lost 5 bases, J lost 0 bases, and 6 bases stayed unmatched. CDR3 size: 17 residues. Germline loops: CDR1 LNHDA, CDR2 SQIVND (reference sequence). The CDR3 sequence is CASSSTGVGSGANVLTF. Written as DNA, the CDR3 is TGTGCCAGTAGTTCGACAGGGGTGGGCTCTGGGGCCAACGTCCTGACTTTC.

This clone showed up just a few times. The chain has TRBV3-1 (or the pseudogene TRBV3-2) and TRBJ2-2; 13 bases line up with TRBD2. CDR1 and CDR2 from the germline V gene are LGHDT and YNNKEL (reference sequence). This CDR3 region has 16 residues. The ends lost 6 bases at V and 7 bases at J; junction bases unmatched: 8. The CDR3 reads CASSRTSGGAVGELFF. CDR3 bases: TGTGCCAGCAGTCGCACTAGCGGGGGGGCAGTCGGGGAGCTGTTTTTT.

This clone was found a few times. V and J are TRBV6-6 and TRBJ2-7, with D unresolved. The CDR3 is made up of 15 amino acids. Looked up from germline, CDR1 is MNHNY and CDR2 is SVGAGI (reference sequence). V lost 6 bases and J lost 3, with 18 bases in between. As DNA, the CDR3 is TGTGCCAGCAGGCCTGCCTCTAAAACCGGCTACGAGCAGTACTTC. Translation gives CASRPASKTGYEQYF.

This clone was recorded once. The chain couples TRBV28 to TRBJ1-5; 7 bases are shared with TRBD1. The junction had 8 bases not matched to a gene; V was cut back by 7 bases and J by 5 bases. This CDR3 spans 14 amino acids. Germline CDR1 is MDHEN and CDR2 is SYDVKM. CDR3 nucleotides: TGTGCCAGCATTCCCTCACAGGGGTATCAGCCCCAGCATTTT. This translates into CASIPSQGYQPQHF. Looking up the rest from reference TRBV28 and TRBJ1-5 gives the full variable domain: DVKVTQSSRYLVKRTGEKVFLECVQDMDHENMFWYRQDPGLGLRLIYFSYDVKMKEKGDIPEGYSVSREKKERFSLILESASTNQTSMYLCASIPSQGYQPQHFGDGTRLSIL.

Concerning this clone: One end of the junction does not line up with germline, which may come from a read error. V and J are TRBV5-4 and TRBJ1-1; D perhaps matches TRBD1 (5 bases). The CDR3 totals 15 residues. Germline assignment: CDR1 SGHNT and CDR2 YYREEE (reference sequence). CDR3 DNA: TGTGCCAGCAGCCCTTCCGCGGGGGGGAACGCTGAAGCTTTCTTT. It translates to CASSPSAGGNAEAFF.

The rearrangement uses TRBV20-1 and TRBJ2-3; TRBD2 matches 8 bases. Germline CDR1 DFQATT, CDR2 SNEGSKA (reference sequence). This CDR3 spans 14 amino acids. Trimming removed 3 bases from V and 1 base from J; junction bases left unmatched: 3. The CDR3 DNA follows: TGCAGTGCTAGTTTGCGGGAGGGCACAGATACGCAGTATTTT. It specifies CSASLREGTDTQYF.

The chain uses TRBV30 and TRBJ2-7; TRBD1 aligns across 8 bases. V trimming: 4 bases; J trimming: 0 bases; junction bases outside the gene matches: 8. Germline V gives CDR1 GTSNPN, CDR2 SVGIG (reference sequence). The CDR3 has 15 amino acids. The CDR3 is CAWIPQGAHSYEQYF. The CDR3 coding sequence is TGTGCCTGGATCCCCCAGGGGGCCCACTCCTACGAGCAGTACTTC.